The 12 T cell receptor beta chains given below trace back to one sample, sequenced in a study of tumor-infiltrating lymphocytes in primary liver carcinoma. Using a constant-region primer together with ProtoScript II reverse transcriptase, TCR beta cDNA was made from approximately 0.55 ug of total RNA. Three-round nested multiplex PCR performed with slightly modified ARM-PCR produced the TCR beta libraries. Investigators reported that the first two PCR rounds, at about 11 cycles each, used TRBV1-TRBV30 forward primers with a C-beta reverse primer. TCRdb fed the multiplex PCR reads into MiXCR, producing one record per CDR3 protein. The sample includes over 25,000 distinct CDR3 sequences, roughly 80% seen only once; the top ten take around half. Unsorted bulk tissue (roughly 17-34 mg) underwent RNA and DNA co-extraction. The specimen was liver tumor tissue from sampling region 3. Subset meaning: tumor region T3, left-lateral pole. The receptors were sampled from a middle-aged man with primary liver carcinoma and hepatitis B virus infection.

This clonotype was detected many times. V usage is TRBV6-1 and J usage is TRBJ2-2; the D is unclear. There are 13 residues in the CDR3. Between the trimmed V and J ends, which lost 7 bases and 2 bases, there was a span of 8 bases. Germline CDR1 reads MNHNS; CDR2 reads SASEGT. CDR3 loop: CASTPSNTGELFF. CDR3 coding DNA: TGTGCCAGCACCCCTAGTAACACCGGGGAGCTGTTTTTT.

This clonotype was recorded at least ten times. An end of the junction does not agree with germline; a read error may underlie this. The chain combines TRBV6-2 or TRBV6-3 with TRBJ2-1; D ambiguous. The CDR3 has 11 residues. The germline V gene encodes CDR1 MNHEY and CDR2 SVGEGT. CDR3 sequence: CACSYYNEQFF. CDR3 sequence (DNA): TGTGCCTGCAGTTACTACAATGAGCAGTTCTTC.

With respect to this clonotype: A read error is possible here, since a much larger clone lies one base away. The genes are TRBV5-1 and TRBJ2-7; D may match TRBD1 or TRBD2 (5 bases each). The germline V gene has CDR1 SGHRS and CDR2 YFSETQ. Trimming shortened V by 6 bases and J by 2 bases, and 12 bases separated the two germline ends. This CDR3 is built from 13 residues. The CDR3 protein is CASNRDGAYEQYF. DNA for the CDR3: TGCGCCAGCAATAGGGACGGAGCCTACGAGCAGTACTTC.

To note about this clonotype: The missing conserved phenylalanine or tryptophan at the end of this CDR3 makes a read error likely. V gene TRBV29-1 combines with J gene TRBJ2-3, with unresolved D. The germline V gene encodes CDR1 SQVTM and CDR2 ANQGSEA. The CDR3 sequence is 12 residues long. The V gene lost 4 bases and the J gene lost 8 bases, with 13 bases spanning the gap. This CDR3 reads CSVGQRGGTQYL. DNA of the CDR3: TGCAGCGTTGGGCAGAGAGGCGGTACGCAGTATCTT.

Notes on this clonotype: The junction departs from germline at one end; a sequencing error may be responsible. The rearrangement joins TRBV4-3 to TRBJ2-1; D unclear. Looked up from germline, CDR1 is LGHNA and CDR2 is YSLEER. This CDR3 has 16 residues. In DNA, the CDR3 is TGCGCCAACAGCCAAGATAGAGTAGACACGTACAACGAGCAGTTCTTC. Translated, it gives CANSQDRVDTYNEQFF.

As to this clonotype: A read error is likely, as this CDR3 ends without the conserved phenylalanine or tryptophan. The gene calls are TRBV11-2 and TRBJ2-3; the D is unclear. This CDR3 has 12 amino acids. Germline CDR1 is SGHAT and CDR2 is FQNNGV. Trimming pared 5 bases from V and 4 bases from J, leaving 7 bases between. This CDR3 is CASSTSADTQYC. The CDR3 nucleotides read TGTGCCAGCAGCACCAGCGCAGATACGCAGTATTGT.

As concerns this clonotype: Mismatch with germline at one junction end may stem from a read error. The gene calls are TRBV11-2 and TRBJ2-5, with D tentatively TRBD2 (6 bases). Germline loops: CDR1 SGHAT, CDR2 FQNNGV. The CDR3 consists of 16 residues. In nucleotides, the CDR3 is TGTACCAGCGGCCAAACTCCTGGCGCGGGGAAAGAGGCCCAGTACTTC. This encodes CTSGQTPGAGKEAQYF.

The chain employs TRBV5-5 and TRBJ2-1; D gene uncertain. Trimming left V 6 bases short and J 4 bases short, with 17 bases between. This CDR3 is built from 15 residues. Germline V gives CDR1 SGHKS, CDR2 YYEKEE (reference sequence). CDR3 residues: CASTLDFPLYNEQFF. The CDR3 nucleotides are TGTGCCAGCACTCTTGACTTTCCCCTGTACAATGAGCAGTTCTTC.

With regard to this clonotype: A read error is possible here, since a much larger clone lies one base away. The CDR3 DNA reads as TGTGCCAGCAGGGTTGCTGCATCTGGGGCCAACGTCCTGACTTTC. Protein sequence: CASRVAASGANVLTF. The chain carries TRBV9 and TRBJ2-6; D is ambiguous. The CDR3 contains 15 residues. V was clipped by 5 bases and J by 1 base, with 10 bases between them. CDR1 is SGDLS, CDR2 YYNGEE, per germline.

The gene calls are TRBV6-1 and TRBJ2-7; D uncertain. Germline CDR1 MNHNS, CDR2 SASEGT. V was cut by 2 bases and J by 5 bases, with 10 bases left in between. The CDR3 is made up of 13 amino acids. The CDR3 DNA is TGTGCCAGCAGTGAATGTGTTTTCAACGAGCAGTACTTC. Encoded protein: CASSECVFNEQYF.

With respect to this clonotype: One end of the junction varies from germline; a read error may be responsible. This chain connects TRBV6-5 to TRBJ2-6; D unclear. The CDR3 runs to 17 residues. Germline V gene data show CDR1 as MNHEY and CDR2 as SVGAGI. The CDR3 region is CASSYSQHLSGANVLTF. CDR3 DNA: TGTGCCAGCAGTTACTCTCAGCATTTATCTGGAGCCAACGTCCTGACTTTC.

Points on this clonotype: One end of the junction does not line up with germline, which may come from a read error. CDR3 DNA: TGCACCAACAGCCAATGGGACAGGAACTATGGCTACATCTTC. It encodes CTNSQWDRNYGYIF. The genes are TRBV4-1 and TRBJ1-2, with 8 bases fitting TRBD1. CDR3 length: 14 residues. Germline CDR1 and CDR2: MGHRA and YSYEKL.